This T cell receptor beta chain stems from a study of blood T cell repertoires in COVID-19. Study in general: There were acute and convalescent COVID-19 samples, and they came from the United States, Italy and Spain. PBMCs, B-cell-depleted T cells, or T cells were the source of the cDNA or gDNA that made up the material.

This clone was counted between two and nine times. How the authors handled the data: Reference gene primers were amplified, and this amplification served to estimate nucleated cell counts. Using immunoSEQ multiplex PCR, the repertoire was profiled, and TCRdb retains in-frame clones only, with some absent. V and J calls and clone size are those listed in that table; D and trimming were worked out from the DNA. The repertoire holds about 180,000 clones, 84% seen once, with more than 5.5% in the top ten. Sequencing was performed on peripheral blood. The origin of this receptor is a human donor in a cohort sampled during active COVID-19.

CDR3 nucleotides: TGTGCCTGGAGTGCCGCGGCCATCAATCAGCCCCAGCATTTT. Protein sequence: CAWSAAAINQPQHF. The V and J genes are TRBV30 and TRBJ1-5, with D hard to call. V lost 1 base and J lost 3, with 10 bases in between. Germline V gene sequence: CDR1 GTSNPN, CDR2 SVGIG (reference sequence). This CDR3 spans 14 amino acids.